This T cell receptor beta chain was recovered during a study of Tregs in tolerant kidney transplant recipients. Background on the study: Sorting of CD4+CD25+CD127- cells followed roughly 3-day belatacept mixed lymphocyte reactions, sometimes with roughly five-day graft donor restimulation. Findings and caveats of the study: Tregs expanded with activated donor B cells seemed most donor-specific.

The CDR3 length is 13 residues. Trimming left V 1 base short and J 7 bases short, with 11 bases between. Germline CDR1 is SEHNR and CDR2 is FQNEAQ (reference sequence). The repertoire was sequenced with immunoSEQ multiplex PCR; TCRdb's copy has only in-frame clones and lacks some. The sample shows just over 30,000 clones, roughly four fifths of them seen only once. Turning to this clone: The antigen is undetermined.

Sequencing used Tregs from blood cultured with allogeneic cells. The sequence derives from a human donor in good health. V gene TRBV7-9 combines with J gene TRBJ2-7; D gene uncertain. DNA for the CDR3: TGTGCCAGCAGCTTAGGCTTAGCCGATGAGCAGTACTTC. Protein product: CASSLGLADEQYF. Supplemented by reference TRBV7-9 and TRBJ2-7, the full variable domain reads DTGVSQNPRHKITKRGQNVTFRCDPISEHNRLYWYRQTLGQGPEFLTYFQNEAQLEKSRLLSDRFSAERPKGSFSTLEIQRTEQGDSAMYLCASSLGLADEQYFGPGTRLTVT.